These 28 T cell receptor beta chains were sequenced from one sample in a study of identical twins. From the 5' RACE reads, TCRdb called clonotypes with MiXCR, one entry per CDR3 protein. This table holds under 900,000 distinct CDR3 sequences, roughly 18% found once. These data are also associated with another study on T cells expressing NK-cell markers.

The specimen was PBMCs. These TCRs come from a young woman in good health.

This clonotype was observed once. The chain couples TRBV20-1 to TRBJ2-5, with TRBD2 identical over 14 bases. Germline lookup yields CDR1 DFQATT and CDR2 SNEGSKA (reference sequence). The trim removed 5 bases at V and 4 bases at J, leaving 6 bases unmatched. The CDR3 is 15 residues long. In DNA form, the CDR3 reads TGCAGTGCTCCCCGACTAGCGGGGGGGGGAGAGACCCAGTACTTC. Protein sequence: CSAPRLAGGGETQYF.

J is TRBJ2-1 and V is TRBV15; tentatively, D is TRBD1 (5 bases). This CDR3 spans 15 amino acids. V was pared by 0 bases and J by 7 bases, with 13 bases between. Germline V CDR1 and CDR2: LNHNV, YYDKDF (reference sequence). In DNA, the CDR3 is TGTGCCACCAGCAGAGATACCGTCAGGGTAAATGAGCAGTTCTTC. Amino acids: CATSRDTVRVNEQFF. The variable domain in full, with the rest retrieved from reference TRBV15 and TRBJ2-1, is DAMVIQNPRYQVTQFGKPVTLSCSQTLNHNVMYWYQQKSSQAPKLLFHYYDKDFNNEADTPDNFQSRRPNTSFCFLDIRSPGLGDTAMYLCATSRDTVRVNEQFFGPGTRLTVL.

The rearrangement links TRBV12-3 or TRBV12-4 to TRBJ2-1; the match to TRBD1 covers 9 bases. V shed 6 bases and J 4 bases; nucleotides not matched to a gene: 7. This CDR3 is built from 15 residues. CDR3 DNA sequence: TGTGCCAGCAGCTTACAGGGGGCGAATTACAATGAGCAGTTCTTC. This codes for CASSLQGANYNEQFF.

CDR3 sequence: CSARTADTQYF. In DNA, the CDR3 is TGCAGTGCGAGGACAGCAGATACGCAGTATTTT. V gene TRBV20-1 combines with J gene TRBJ2-3; a weak D match, TRBD1 (6 bases). This CDR3 has 11 residues. From germline, CDR1 is DFQATT and CDR2 SNEGSKA (reference sequence). V dropped 6 bases and J dropped 4 bases, with 8 bases sitting between them.

The CDR3 reads CASSESRGTEAFF. The CDR3 DNA follows: TGTGCCAGCTCCGAGAGTCGGGGCACTGAAGCTTTCTTT. The chain couples TRBV18 to TRBJ1-1; no clear D gene. Germline CDR1 and CDR2: KGHSH and LQKENI. CDR3 length: 13 amino acids. V was cut by 6 bases and J by 4 bases, with 12 bases left in between.

This clonotype was seen a handful of times. The gene calls are TRBV20-1 and TRBJ2-1; a weak D match, TRBD2 (5 bases). CDR1 and CDR2 from the germline V gene are DFQATT and SNEGSKA (reference sequence). The germline V and J ends were trimmed by 5 bases and 2 bases, with 13 bases remaining between them. The CDR3 covers 14 residues. CDR3 nucleotide sequence: TGCAGTGCTGGCCAGCGGATACCCTACAATGAGCAGTTCTTC. It encodes CSAGQRIPYNEQFF.

The J gene is TRBJ2-7, the V gene TRBV4-3; no firm D call. CDR1 is LGHNA, CDR2 YSLEER, per germline. CDR3 size: 13 residues. V dropped 1 base and J dropped 6 bases, with 10 bases sitting between them. This CDR3 reads CASSQGRNREQYF. DNA of the CDR3: TGCGCCAGCAGCCAAGGACGAAATCGCGAGCAGTACTTC.

The J gene is TRBJ1-1, the V gene TRBV5-1; the D is unclear. The CDR3 is 14 residues long. V was cut by 4 bases and J by 2 bases, with 12 bases left in between. From germline, CDR1 is SGHRS and CDR2 YFSETQ. This chain's CDR3 is CASSIETANTEAFF. The CDR3 bases are TGCGCCAGCAGCATAGAAACAGCTAACACTGAAGCTTTCTTT.

This clonotype was counted a few times. The chain recombines TRBV20-1 with TRBJ2-1; no clear D gene. Germline values: CDR1 DFQATT, CDR2 SNEGSKA (reference sequence). The CDR3 sequence is 13 residues long. V lost 0 bases, J lost 6 bases, and 9 bases lay in between. The CDR3 protein is CSARDPTSNEQFF. The CDR3 DNA reads TGCAGTGCTAGAGATCCGACTTCCAATGAGCAGTTCTTC.

This clonotype appeared a few times. The chain carries TRBV7-9 and TRBJ2-3, with TRBD2 matching 7 bases. The V and J ends lost 10 bases and 2 bases, in that order; junction bases with no gene match: 15. The CDR3 consists of 16 residues. Germline assignment: CDR1 SEHNR and CDR2 FQNEAQ (reference sequence). The CDR3 sequence: CATLLPPREPTDTQYF. The CDR3 bases are TGTGCCACCCTCCTCCCCCCGCGGGAGCCCACAGATACGCAGTATTTT.

This rearrangement joins TRBV20-1 to TRBJ2-3; 11 nucleotides match TRBD2. The V and J ends lost 8 bases and 2 bases, in that order; junction bases with no gene match: 6. The CDR3 is made up of 14 amino acids. Germline loops: CDR1 DFQATT, CDR2 SNEGSKA (reference sequence). The CDR3 bases are TGCAGTTCTATAGCGGGAGGGTTCACAGATACGCAGTATTTT. This encodes CSSIAGGFTDTQYF.

This chain uses TRBV29-1 with TRBJ2-3, with D unclear. The length of the CDR3 is 12 residues. V lost 4 bases to trimming and J lost 4 bases, with 9 bases between them. The germline gives CDR1 SQVTM, CDR2 ANQGSEA. The CDR3 nucleotides read TGCAGCGTTGTGAGTAGAGCAGATACGCAGTATTTT. It codes for CSVVSRADTQYF.

This clonotype turned up a few times. The chain uses TRBV20-1 and TRBJ1-1; D uncertain. V was shortened by 5 bases and J by 7 bases, with 11 bases between the two germline ends. The CDR3 loop spans 11 amino acids. Germline V CDR1 and CDR2: DFQATT, SNEGSKA (reference sequence). The CDR3 here is CSAVSPLEAFF. The DNA of the CDR3 is TGCAGTGCTGTCTCCCCCCTTGAAGCTTTCTTT.

V usage is TRBV9 and J usage is TRBJ1-3; D uncertain. V was shortened by 2 bases and J by 0 bases, with 9 bases between the two germline ends. Germline loops: CDR1 SGDLS, CDR2 YYNGEE. This CDR3 contains 15 residues. Here the CDR3 DNA reads TGTGCCAGCAGCGTCGGGTTGAACTCTGGAAACACCATATATTTT. It yields the protein CASSVGLNSGNTIYF.

Many counts were recorded for this clonotype. The chain recombines TRBV12-3 or TRBV12-4 with TRBJ1-5; the D gene is possibly TRBD1 (5 bases). CDR3 length: 14 amino acids. V dropped 1 base and J dropped 7 bases, with 11 bases sitting between them. CDR3 nucleotides: TGTGCCAGCAGTTTAGGGAGGGGAGGGCAGCCCCAGCATTTT. Its translation is CASSLGRGGQPQHF.

The chain combines TRBV5-6 with TRBJ2-7, with 8 bases lining up with TRBD1. Germline assignment: CDR1 SGHDT and CDR2 YYEEEE. V dropped 4 bases and J dropped 0; count of bases not matched to a gene: 12. The CDR3 loop spans 17 amino acids. The CDR3 loop is CASSLPGQDRDSYEQYF. The CDR3 nucleotides read TGTGCCAGCAGCCTGCCGGGACAGGACAGGGACTCCTACGAGCAGTACTTC.

J is TRBJ1-6 and V is TRBV16; D ambiguous. With 4 bases removed from V and 7 bases from J, the gap between germline ends came to 14 bases. Germline V gives CDR1 KGHSY, CDR2 FQNENV. The CDR3 extends over 15 amino acids. The CDR3 sequence is CASSPLGGFNSPLHF. The CDR3 nucleotides read TGTGCCAGCAGCCCCTTAGGCGGTTTCAATTCACCCCTCCACTTT.

This clonotype has ten or more counts. The chain uses TRBV6-4 and TRBJ2-3, with D perhaps TRBD1 (6 bases). V was cut by 2 bases and J by 5 bases, with 17 bases left in between. This CDR3 has 16 amino acids. Germline-derived CDR1 and CDR2 are MRHNA and SNTAGT. The CDR3 here is CASSDAAGEGRDTQYF. CDR3 DNA sequence: TGTGCCAGCAGTGACGCGGCAGGGGAAGGGAGAGATACGCAGTATTTT.

There are a few counts of this clonotype. This chain joins TRBV27 and TRBJ2-2; D not certain. This CDR3 has 12 amino acids. Per germline, CDR1 MNHEY and CDR2 SMNVEV (reference sequence). Trimming removed 8 bases at V and 8 bases at J, with 12 bases between. The CDR3 DNA is TGTGCCAGCCGGGCCCCCACAGGGGAGCTGTTTTTT. Protein: CASRAPTGELFF.

The chain is built from TRBV12-3 or TRBV12-4 and TRBJ2-1, with 11 bases matching TRBD2. This CDR3 is built from 18 residues. After removal of 4 bases from V and 4 bases from J, the junction contained 12 bases not matched to a gene. The CDR3 region is CASSSPTLTSGKYNEQFF. The CDR3, as DNA: TGTGCCAGCAGTTCCCCTACCCTGACTAGCGGGAAATACAATGAGCAGTTCTTC.

J is TRBJ2-2 and V is TRBV5-1; D perhaps matches TRBD2 (6 bases). V lost 7 bases, J lost 1 base, and 8 bases lay in between. The length of the CDR3 is 13 residues. CDR1 and CDR2 (germline): SGHRS, YFSETQ. The CDR3 here is CASGRENTGELFF. In nucleotides, the CDR3 is TGCGCCAGCGGGCGGGAGAACACCGGGGAGCTGTTTTTT. Looking up the rest from reference TRBV5-1 and TRBJ2-2 gives the full variable domain: KAGVTQTPRYLIKTRGQQVTLSCSPISGHRSVSWYQQTPGQGLQFLFEYFSETQRNKGNFPGRFSGRQFSNSRSEMNVSTLELGDSALYLCASGRENTGELFFGEGSRLTVL.

The V call is TRBV20-1, the J call TRBJ1-2; D not resolved. Germline loops: CDR1 DFQATT, CDR2 SNEGSKA (reference sequence). V gave up 4 bases and J gave up 8 bases, with 23 bases separating them. The CDR3 has 15 residues. The CDR3 nucleotides are TGCAGTGCTATAATGGGTGCGAATGGCCCGCGAGGCTACACCTTC. Translation: CSAIMGANGPRGYTF.

Only a few counts were recorded for this clonotype. The chain carries TRBV20-1 and TRBJ2-1; D is perhaps TRBD1 or TRBD2 (5 bases each). Germline V lookup: CDR1 DFQATT, CDR2 SNEGSKA (reference sequence). CDR3 length: 11 residues. Trimming cost V 5 bases and J 14 bases, with 16 bases left between them. The CDR3 DNA reads as TGCAGTGCTCCAAGGGACGCTGGGGAGTTCTTC. Protein: CSAPRDAGEFF.

This clonotype was counted a few times. The chain has TRBV20-1 and TRBJ1-5; 7 bases match TRBD1. V was clipped by 0 bases and J by 4 bases; unmatched bases: 6. The CDR3 length is 15 residues. The germline CDR1 and CDR2 sequences are DFQATT and SNEGSKA (reference sequence). The CDR3: CSAREWQGGNQPQHF. CDR3 nucleotides: TGCAGTGCTAGAGAATGGCAGGGGGGAAATCAGCCCCAGCATTTT.

This clonotype was recorded a few times. In DNA form, the CDR3 reads TGTGCCACCGGGACAGGGGTTGGGGAGACCCAGTACTTC. Protein product: CATGTGVGETQYF. The chain recombines TRBV6-1 with TRBJ2-5, with 10 bases matching TRBD1. Trimming took 10 bases from V and 5 from J; bases not matched to a gene: 7. The CDR3 loop spans 13 amino acids. Germline loops: CDR1 MNHNS, CDR2 SASEGT.

This clonotype was counted only a few times. The rearrangement links TRBV12-3 or TRBV12-4 to TRBJ2-7, with D perhaps given as TRBD1 or TRBD2 (5 bases each). V dropped 6 bases and J dropped 3 bases, with 12 bases sitting between them. The CDR3 runs 13 residues. CDR3 loop: CASRTGANYEQYF. The DNA for the CDR3 is TGTGCCAGCAGGACCGGGGCAAACTACGAGCAGTACTTC.

The chain carries TRBV20-1 and TRBJ2-7; 11 bases line up with TRBD1. The V gene end was trimmed by 5 bases and the J gene end by 0 bases; junction bases not matched to a gene: 3. The CDR3 is 14 residues long. Per the germline V gene, CDR1 is DFQATT and CDR2 is SNEGSKA (reference sequence). CDR3 residues: CSAGQGALSYEQYF. The CDR3 bases are TGCAGTGCTGGACAGGGGGCCCTCTCCTACGAGCAGTACTTC.

V is TRBV18 and J is TRBJ2-7; D call uncertain. From germline, CDR1 is KGHSH and CDR2 LQKENI. Between the trimmed V and J ends, which lost 1 base and 5 bases, there was a span of 9 bases. This CDR3 is 13 amino acids long. CDR3 amino acids: CASSPRLENEQYF. The DNA for the CDR3 is TGTGCCAGCTCACCACGATTAGAGAACGAGCAGTACTTC.